Listed below are T cell receptor beta chains from one sample, sequenced in a study of T cells in severe cutaneous drug reactions. After re-calling the multiplex PCR reads, TCRdb lists one entry per CDR3 protein, DNA absent. In all, the sample yields about 9,600 distinct CDR3 sequences. The sample consisted of cells from a skin blister. The receptors were sampled from a human donor with Stevens-Johnson syndrome, a severe cutaneous drug reaction. Each CDR3 is given with its conserved first and last residue. Each record gives: V gene, clone size, J gene, CDR3 protein. A clone size is listed for some rows: how often the clone was seen (once, few, many), or a class if it is expanded.

TRBV29-1,NA,TRBJ1-2,CSAGTGQLGNYGYTF
TRBV29-1,NA,TRBJ2-1,CSTLAGTGLNEQFF
TRBV29-1,NA,TRBJ1-5,CSVGGGGSNQPQHF
TRBV20-1,medium-sized,TRBJ2-5,CSARDRRTGGLETQYF
TRBV20-1,NA,TRBJ2-7,CSASSPGTSGTYEQYF
TRBV20-1,NA,TRBJ1-2,CSASGSGASDGYTF
TRBV20-1,medium-sized,TRBJ2-1,CSAPSPSGKHSYNEQFF
TRBV29-1,NA,TRBJ2-7,CSVPGQGTYEQYF
TRBV29-1,NA,TRBJ2-1,CSVGLADVSSYNEQFF
TRBV29-1,NA,TRBJ2-3,CSVEDLDGTSGGTDTQYF
TRBV29-1,NA,TRBJ2-7,CSVLTREHYEQYF
TRBV28,NA,TRBJ1-4,CASSRVVNEKLFF
TRBV20-1,NA,TRBJ2-7,CSASGDRGPGWVQYF
TRBV20-1,NA,TRBJ2-7,CSASSSGRVHEQYF
TRBV20-1,medium-sized,TRBJ1-1,CSASDGTTEAFF
TRBV2,NA,TRBJ2-3,CASSDDVREGLTDTQYF